This is a list of T cell receptor beta chains from one sample in a study of T cells in Graves' hyperthyroidism and ophthalmopathy. MiXCR was run by TCRdb on the multiplex PCR reads, yielding one entry per CDR3 protein. Of about 420,000 distinct CDR3 sequences detected, approximately 15% appear once; the ten largest clones hold less than 6.5%. The material sequenced was blood. The receptors derive from a woman aged 18-29 years with Graves' hyperthyroidism. The CDR3 runs from the conserved cysteine through the conserved F or W. D genes are given only for firm matches. Not all rows give a size; the values are once, few, many and, for expanded clones, a class.

TRBJ2-7 TRBV10-1 NA NA CASSESFYEQYF TGCGCCAGCAGTGAGTCCTTCTACGAGCAGTACTTC
TRBJ2-1 TRBV6-5 many NA CASSYYKNSYNEQFF TGTGCCAGCAGTTACTACAAGAACTCCTACAATGAGCAGTTCTTC
TRBJ2-1 TRBV28 many TRBD1 CASSSGQGSSYNEQFF TGTGCCAGCAGTTCCGGACAGGGCAGCTCCTACAATGAGCAGTTCTTC
TRBJ1-2 TRBV20-1 many NA CSARIQGNYGYTF TGCAGTGCTAGGATACAGGGTAACTATGGCTACACCTTC
TRBJ1-2 TRBV11-2 many TRBD1 CASSPDRVSSYGYTF TGTGCCAGCAGCCCCGACAGGGTTTCCTCCTATGGCTACACCTTC
TRBJ2-7 TRBV6-1 NA NA CAGSEGTSEQYF TGTGCCGGCAGTGAAGGGACATCCGAGCAGTACTTC
TRBJ1-5 TRBV12-3/TRBV12-4 many NA CASSLGGGPQHF TGTGCCAGCAGTTTGGGGGGCGGGCCCCAGCATTTT
TRBJ1-1 TRBV27 NA NA CASSSGGGARFTEAFF TGTGCCAGCAGTTCCGGAGGGGGGGCCAGGTTCACTGAAGCTTTCTTT
TRBJ2-7 TRBV20-1 many TRBD2 CSARVGGPLYEQYF TGCAGTGCTAGGGTGGGAGGGCCGCTATACGAGCAGTACTTC
TRBJ2-1 TRBV10-3 NA NA CAVSGKSSYEQFF TGTGCCGTCAGTGGCAAGTCCTCCTACGAGCAGTTCTTC
TRBJ1-5 TRBV3-1 few NA CASSQDGGGGNQPQHF TGTGCCAGCAGCCAAGATGGGGGGGGGGGCAATCAGCCCCAGCATTTT
TRBJ1-1 TRBV28 many NA CASSLGGQLNTEAFF TGTGCCAGCAGTTTGGGAGGACAGTTGAACACTGAAGCTTTCTTT
TRBJ2-6 TRBV5-1 few TRBD2 CASSPGLAGGSGANVLTF TGCGCCAGCAGCCCTGGACTAGCGGGTGGCTCTGGGGCCAACGTCCTGACTTTC
TRBJ1-1 TRBV20-1 many NA CSASVGTTEAFF TGCAGTGCTAGTGTGGGAACCACTGAAGCTTTCTTT
TRBJ2-6 TRBV24-1 many NA CATSDPGTSGANVLTF TGTGCCACCAGTGATCCCGGGACCTCTGGGGCCAACGTCCTGACTTTC
TRBJ2-7 TRBV12-5 many NA CASGLGQNYEQYF TGTGCTAGTGGTTTGGGACAAAACTACGAGCAGTACTTC
TRBJ1-1 TRBV29-1 many NA CSVEDRDTEAFF TGCAGCGTTGAAGATCGGGACACTGAAGCTTTCTTT
TRBJ2-1 TRBV19 few TRBD2 CASSPGLAGVANEQFF TGTGCCAGTAGTCCTGGACTAGCGGGAGTCGCCAATGAGCAGTTCTTC
TRBJ2-5 TRBV7-2 many NA CASSAAGRETQYF TGTGCCAGCAGCGCCGCCGGCCGGGAGACCCAGTACTTC
TRBJ2-7 TRBV9 few TRBD2 CASSSGTSGKFYEQYF TGTGCCAGCAGCTCCGGGACTAGCGGGAAATTTTACGAGCAGTACTTC
TRBJ2-1 TRBV3-1 many NA CASSQDPGTENEQFF TGTGCCAGCAGCCAAGATCCAGGGACCGAAAATGAGCAGTTCTTC
TRBJ2-3 TRBV28 many TRBD2 CASIMTSGRDTQYF TGTGCCAGCATCATGACTAGCGGGCGAGATACGCAGTATTTT
TRBJ2-1 TRBV28 NA NA CASSARPFGGQHRFF TGTGCCAGCAGTGCTCGGCCCTTCGGGGGCCAGCATAGGTTCTTC
TRBJ1-5 TRBV28 many NA CASTVGPLNQPQHF TGTGCCAGCACCGTAGGCCCCCTCAATCAGCCCCAGCATTTT
TRBJ2-5 TRBV5-1 many TRBD2 CASSLSGRDETQYF TGCGCCAGCAGCTTGAGTGGGAGGGACGAGACCCAGTACTTC
TRBJ1-6 TRBV2 many NA CASSAGPIWNSPLHF TGTGCCAGCAGCGCGGGACCCATCTGGAATTCACCCCTCCACTTT
TRBJ1-1 TRBV12-3/TRBV12-4 many NA CASSLAQKNTEAFF TGTGCCAGCAGTTTAGCGCAGAAGAACACTGAAGCTTTCTTT
TRBJ1-2 TRBV7-8 many NA CASSPQGLEDYGYTF TGTGCCAGCAGCCCACAGGGTTTAGAGGACTATGGCTACACCTTC
TRBJ2-3 TRBV7-9 many NA CASSLVGGVADTQYF TGTGCCAGCAGCTTAGTGGGAGGTGTGGCGGATACGCAGTATTTT
TRBJ1-1 TRBV20-1 NA NA CSARDRQGPNTEAFF TGCAGTGCTAGAGATCGCCAGGGGCCGAACACTGAAGCTTTCTTT
TRBJ2-7 TRBV27 many NA CASSSNEYEQYF TGTGCCAGCAGTTCTAACGAGTACGAGCAGTACTTC
TRBJ2-2 TRBV6-1 many NA CASVRENTGELFF TGTGCCAGCGTCCGGGAGAACACCGGGGAGCTGTTTTTT
TRBJ1-2 TRBV20-1 many TRBD1 CSADRGTNYGYTF TGCAGTGCTGACAGGGGTACTAACTATGGCTACACCTTC
TRBJ1-1 TRBV20-1 few TRBD1 CSAPRDRGTEAFF TGCAGTGCTCCTCGGGACAGGGGCACTGAAGCTTTCTTT